The 2 T cell receptor beta chains listed next were all sequenced from one sample in a study of CD8+ T cells in alopecia areata. Isolated RNA was reverse transcribed into cDNA used as the sequencing template. Using immunoSEQ multiplex PCR, the repertoire was profiled, and TCRdb retains in-frame clones only, with some absent. The table has roughly 150,000 clones, about 59% seen once. Stated treatment: oral pan-JAK inhibitor, 5-10 mg twice daily. The sequenced sample was CD8+ T cells sorted from blood, obtained at week 4, from a patient treated with tofacitinib. The receptors were sampled from a human donor with alopecia areata.

The V gene is TRBV30, the J gene TRBJ2-7; possibly TRBD1 for D (5 bases). There are 15 residues in the CDR3. Trimming left V 0 bases short and J 2 bases short, with 14 bases between. CDR1 and CDR2 from the germline V gene are GTSNPN and SVGIG (reference sequence). CDR3 amino acids: CAWSVNPGWTYEQYF. The CDR3 DNA reads TGTGCCTGGAGTGTTAATCCAGGGTGGACCTACGAGCAGTACTTC.

Only a few counts were recorded for this clone. For the CDR3, the DNA is TGTGCCATCAGTGAGGCGAACGGACAGGAACCAAAATCCTACCAAGAGACCCAGTACTTC. Amino acid sequence: CAISEANGQEPKSYQETQYF. V and J are TRBV10-3 and TRBJ2-5; 7 bases are shared with TRBD1. The germline V gene encodes CDR1 ENHRY and CDR2 SYGVKD. The CDR3 has 20 amino acids. V lost 2 bases and J lost 0; bases outside the gene matches: 18.